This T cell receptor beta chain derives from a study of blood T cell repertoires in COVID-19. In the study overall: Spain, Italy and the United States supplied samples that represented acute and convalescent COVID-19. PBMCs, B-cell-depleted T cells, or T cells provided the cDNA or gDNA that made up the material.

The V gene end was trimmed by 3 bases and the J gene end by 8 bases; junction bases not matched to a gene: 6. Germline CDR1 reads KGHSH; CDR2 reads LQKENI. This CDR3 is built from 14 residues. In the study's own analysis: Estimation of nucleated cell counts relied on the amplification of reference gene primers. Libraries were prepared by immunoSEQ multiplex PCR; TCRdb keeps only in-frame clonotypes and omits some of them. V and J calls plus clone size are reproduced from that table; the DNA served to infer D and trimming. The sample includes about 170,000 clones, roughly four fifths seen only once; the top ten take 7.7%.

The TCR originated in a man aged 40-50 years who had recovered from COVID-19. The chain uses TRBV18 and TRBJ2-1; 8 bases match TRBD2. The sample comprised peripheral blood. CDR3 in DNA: TGTGCCAGCTCACCGCCGACTAGCGTACATGAGCAGTTCTTC. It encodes CASSPPTSVHEQFF.